The subject of this entry is one T cell receptor beta chain. As yet, its antigen is unknown. Profiled with immunoSEQ multiplex PCR; TCRdb holds only in-frame clones, not every one. Of 24,000 or so clones in the sample, around 76% were seen once. The CDR3 length is 13 residues. J gave up 4 bases and V 11 bases, and 8 bases lay outside the gene matches. Germline assignment: CDR1 SNHLY and CDR2 FYNNEI. These data are taken from a study of vaccination effects on CD4 cells after COVID-19. In the ViraFEST assay, antigen-specific CD4+ clonotypes were identified by expansion after peptide-pool stimulation. Culturing for around 10 days preceded CD4+ T cell isolation. Each participant received a vaccine that was either BNT162b2 or mRNA-1273, given as two doses.

This chain connects TRBV2 to TRBJ1-2; 9 bases match TRBD1. This material consisted of CD4+ T cells from PBMCs cultured with HCoV-229E spike peptides, taken after COVID-19 vaccination. This receptor was taken from a human donor who received a COVID-19 vaccine. In DNA form, the CDR3 reads TGTGCCGTCGGGACAGGGTTTTTCTATGGCTACACCTTC. This gives the protein CAVGTGFFYGYTF.